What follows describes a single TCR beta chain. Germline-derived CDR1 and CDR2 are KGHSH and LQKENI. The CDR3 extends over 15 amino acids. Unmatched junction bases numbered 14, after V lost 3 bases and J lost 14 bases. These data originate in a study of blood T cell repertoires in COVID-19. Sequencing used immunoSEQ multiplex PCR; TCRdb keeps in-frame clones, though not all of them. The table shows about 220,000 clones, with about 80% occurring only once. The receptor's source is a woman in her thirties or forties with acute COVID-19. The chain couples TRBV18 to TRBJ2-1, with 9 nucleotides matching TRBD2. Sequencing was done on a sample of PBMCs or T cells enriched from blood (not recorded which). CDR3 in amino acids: CASSPYSGSTLGEFF. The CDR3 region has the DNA TGTGCCAGCTCACCGTATAGCGGGAGTACCCTGGGTGAGTTCTTC.